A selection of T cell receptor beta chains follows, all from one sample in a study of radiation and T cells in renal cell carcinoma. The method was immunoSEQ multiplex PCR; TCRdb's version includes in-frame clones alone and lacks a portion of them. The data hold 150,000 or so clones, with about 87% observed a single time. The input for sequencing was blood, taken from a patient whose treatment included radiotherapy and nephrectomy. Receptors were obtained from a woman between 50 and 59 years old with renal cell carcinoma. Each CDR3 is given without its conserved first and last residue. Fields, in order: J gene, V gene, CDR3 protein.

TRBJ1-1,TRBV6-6,ATRDKLFTEAF
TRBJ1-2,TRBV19,ASSRARGYT
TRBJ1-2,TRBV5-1,ASSLARGAGGYT
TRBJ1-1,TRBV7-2,ASSLTRDGNTEAF
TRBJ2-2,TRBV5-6,ASSYLPIYTGELF
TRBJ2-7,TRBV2,ASSEALSYEQY
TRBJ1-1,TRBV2,ASSGQGLSMNTEAF
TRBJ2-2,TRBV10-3,AISEGAPRNTGELF
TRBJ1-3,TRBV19,ASSRQGLSGNTIY
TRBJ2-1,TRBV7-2,ASSLEQGDNEQF
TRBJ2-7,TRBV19,ASSIWGPSYEQY
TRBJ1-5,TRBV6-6,ASSERGRSNQPQH
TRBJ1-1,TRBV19,ASKDLAEAF
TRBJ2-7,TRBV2,ASSEGPTGNYEQY
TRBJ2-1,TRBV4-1,ASSQDPGIANEQF
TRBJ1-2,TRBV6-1,ASRGQGAFYGYT
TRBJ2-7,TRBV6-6,ASSSSRRGASYEQY
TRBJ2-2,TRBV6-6,ASSPTGGAAGELF
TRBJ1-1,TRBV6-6,ASSYSNPNTEAF
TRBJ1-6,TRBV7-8,ASSLDRDGSPLH
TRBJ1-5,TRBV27,ASSPGQGRQPQH
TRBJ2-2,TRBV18,ASSTDRGGTGELF
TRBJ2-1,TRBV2,ASLKGLARGEQF
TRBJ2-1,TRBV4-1,ASSRTASGVNEQF
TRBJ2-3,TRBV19,ASSPTGRTDTQY
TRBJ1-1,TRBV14,ASSWGDTEAF
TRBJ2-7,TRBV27,ASSFIRTYEQY
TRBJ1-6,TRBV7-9,ASSLDRAKFSLH
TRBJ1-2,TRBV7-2,ASSLESGRKSGYT
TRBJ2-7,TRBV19,ASSFGTSGGNYEQY
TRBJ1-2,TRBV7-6,ASSPQALPEGYT
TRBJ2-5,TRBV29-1,SVDGWETQY
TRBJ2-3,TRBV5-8,ASSLDLSTDTQY
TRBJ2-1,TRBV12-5,ASGSGQGVGNEQF
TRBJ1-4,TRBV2,ASRGTGAIEKLF
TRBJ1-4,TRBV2,ASSEGGQEDEKLF
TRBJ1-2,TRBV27,ASSLTGTGFYGYT
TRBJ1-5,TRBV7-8,ASSFDRDRVASNQPQH
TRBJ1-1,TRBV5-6,ASSVPFNSEAF
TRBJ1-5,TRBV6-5,ASSPDPFARPQH
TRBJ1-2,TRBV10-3,ASSRDYGYT